These 12 T cell receptor beta chains originate from one sample sequenced in a study of low-dose radiotherapy and immunotherapy resistance in tumors. Primers used for first-strand cDNA, a TRAV- and TRBV-specific set, covered both alpha and beta chains. PCR amplification of the TCRs was performed with Phusion for 20 PCR cycles, and it relied on a constant-region primer together with a V-primer adapter. TCRdb fed the reads into MiXCR, producing one record per CDR3 protein. The sample has approximately 14,000 distinct CDR3 sequences, 45% to 55% seen once; the top ten hold 3.5% to 4.5%. The receptors shown here come from a human donor with advanced metastatic prostate, ovarian, gallbladder or colorectal cancer (not recorded which). This table probably holds off-target reads from a library built for another chain.

This clonotype came up a few times. The chain couples TRBV29-1 to TRBJ2-7; 7 bases fit TRBD1. Germline V gene lookup returns CDR1 SQVTM and CDR2 ANQGSEA. CDR3 length: 14 residues. V dropped 3 bases and J dropped 0; count of bases not matched to a gene: 5. The CDR3 coding sequence is TGCAGCGTTGAGGAGACAGGGAACTCCTACGAGCAGTACTTC. Its protein is CSVEETGNSYEQYF.

The table lists this clonotype with a count of one. The J gene is TRBJ2-7, the V gene TRBV5-4; 8 nucleotides align to TRBD2. The CDR3 contains 13 residues. The V gene's germline CDR1 is SGHNT and CDR2 YYREEE (reference sequence). The trim removed 3 bases at V and 3 bases at J, leaving 2 bases unmatched. CDR3 region: CASSSGTSYEQYF. The CDR3 DNA follows: TGTGCCAGCAGCTCCGGGACTAGCTACGAGCAGTACTTC.

J is TRBJ1-3 and V is TRBV4-3; D is unclear. Germline V gene data show CDR1 as LGHNA and CDR2 as YSLEER. Trimming cost V 1 base and J 3 bases, with 10 bases left between them. There are 15 residues in the CDR3. The CDR3 spells CASSQGLLYGNTIYF. The CDR3 DNA reads TGCGCCAGCAGCCAAGGCCTATTATATGGAAACACCATATATTTT.

This CDR3 is CSAGDGRHEKLFF. For the CDR3, the DNA is TGCAGCGCCGGGGACGGCCGACATGAAAAACTGTTTTTT. V is TRBV29-1 and J is TRBJ1-4, with a tentative D call TRBD1 (5 bases). V lost 7 bases and J lost 6, with 15 bases in between. The germline gives CDR1 SQVTM, CDR2 ANQGSEA. The CDR3 is 13 residues long.

The rearrangement uses TRBV12-3 or TRBV12-4 and TRBJ2-7, with D possibly TRBD1 on 6 matching bases. The length of the CDR3 is 14 residues. V gave up 5 bases and J gave up 3 bases, with 14 bases separating them. Here the CDR3 reads CASSPQGSLYEQYF. The CDR3 DNA reads as TGTGCCAGCAGTCCACAGGGTAGTCTCTACGAGCAGTACTTC.

This clonotype appeared a few times. The genes are TRBV15 and TRBJ1-5, with D perhaps TRBD1 (5 bases). The CDR3 spans 17 residues. Germline V gives CDR1 LNHNV, CDR2 YYDKDF (reference sequence). V gave up 1 base and J gave up 6 bases, with 19 bases separating them. Written as DNA, the CDR3 is TGTGCCACCAGCAGAGGCTTGGTCCAGGGTGCCGGTCAGCCCCAGCATTTT. It is translated as CATSRGLVQGAGQPQHF.

This chain connects TRBV6-1 to TRBJ2-3; D gene uncertain. Trimming took 6 bases from V and 0 from J, leaving 4 bases between them. There are 12 residues in the CDR3. Germline V CDR1 and CDR2: MNHNS, SASEGT. The CDR3 DNA sequence: TGTGCCAGCAGCCCCAGCACAGATACGCAGTATTTT. It encodes CASSPSTDTQYF.

Comments on this clonotype: A junction end diverges from the germline sequence, so it may reflect a read error. V gene TRBV7-3 combines with J gene TRBJ2-1; 12 bases fit TRBD1. This CDR3 has 16 amino acids. The germline gives CDR1 SGHTA, CDR2 FQGTGA. CDR3 sequence (DNA): TGTGCCAGCAGCCTAACCGGGACAGGGGGCTTAAATGAGCAGTTCTTC. It codes for CASSLTGTGGLNEQFF.

The chain links TRBV5-4 to TRBJ2-3; 7 bases align to TRBD2. The V and J ends lost 2 bases and 3 bases, in that order; junction bases with no gene match: 3. This CDR3 comprises 14 residues. Germline CDR1 is SGHNT and CDR2 is YYREEE (reference sequence). Written as DNA, the CDR3 is TGTGCCAGCAGCTTCAGCGGGATGACAGATACGCAGTATTTT. As protein: CASSFSGMTDTQYF.

The chain recombines TRBV28 with TRBJ2-1, with 7 positions matching TRBD2. Losses at the gene ends were 8 bases for V and 4 bases for J; bases not matched to a gene: 2. The CDR3 has 12 residues. From germline, CDR1 is MDHEN and CDR2 SYDVKM. The CDR3 nucleotides are TGTGCCAGCCTAGCGGTTTACAATGAGCAGTTCTTC. Amino acids: CASLAVYNEQFF.

The chain has TRBV3-1 and TRBJ1-2, with 9 bases identical to TRBD1. CDR3 size: 13 residues. The trim removed 7 bases at V and 8 bases at J, leaving 8 bases unmatched. Germline V gives CDR1 LGHDT, CDR2 YNNKEL (reference sequence). The CDR3 region has the DNA TGTGCCAGCACCCCGGGACAGGGACTCGGCTACACCTTC. Its translation: CASTPGQGLGYTF.

In its sample, this clonotype ranks as medium-sized. The J gene is TRBJ1-5, the V gene TRBV19; D is unresolved. V was pared by 5 bases and J by 4 bases, with 6 bases between. CDR3 length: 12 amino acids. Germline CDR1 reads LNHDA; CDR2 reads SQIVND (reference sequence). This CDR3 is CASSGLNQPQHF. The CDR3 nucleotides are TGTGCCAGTAGTGGTCTAAATCAGCCCCAGCATTTT.